In this sample, the clone carrying this T cell receptor (beta chain) turned up many times. Its antigen is unidentified. Once sorted, every population was more than 95% pure. Germline loops: CDR1 LNHDA, CDR2 SQIVND (reference sequence). The germline V and J ends were trimmed by 6 bases and 6 bases, with 12 bases remaining between them. This CDR3 spans 13 amino acids. This sample is drawn from a study of beta chain features in type 1 diabetes. Background on the study: Age, gender, cell numbers and subset yield matched between patients and controls. Summed over all samples, the examined sorted cells came to 95 million to 130 million. Study observations and caveats: Diminished insertions and augmented deletions at VDJ junctions characterized type 1 diabetes patients. Type 1 diabetes patients had TCRB CDR3s that were shorter (moderately but significantly so) in all four CD4+ subsets.

Sequencing targeted expressed TCRB transcripts, as all isolated RNA had been reverse transcribed. Here immunoSEQ multiplex PCR was the method, and the copy in TCRdb shows in-frame clones only, minus some. The sample has some 350,000 clones, 8.5% to 10% seen once; the top ten hold 0.6%. This TCR was sampled from a man under 40 with type 1 diabetes. The chain uses TRBV19 and TRBJ2-4; D is perhaps TRBD1 (6 bases). The sample was central memory CD4+ T cells from blood. Here the CDR3 reads CASSLDSPNIQYF. The CDR3 DNA reads TGTGCCAGTAGCCTGGACAGCCCAAACATTCAGTACTTC.